These T cell receptor beta chains were read from a single sample in a study of shared clonotypes between healthy human individuals. Method: immunoSEQ multiplex PCR; TCRdb's copy keeps in-frame clones and lacks some. The repertoire holds fewer than 2.5 million clones, with more than 85% as singletons. The sample taken for sequencing was naive CD4+ T cells from PBMCs. These TCRs come from a man between 18 and 29 years old in good health. Some clones in this sample may be carry-over from other donors' samples. Both conserved end residues are part of each CDR3. A D gene is named only where the DNA matches it firmly. Size is omitted from some rows. Given values are once, few, many or a class for expanded clones.

J gene,V gene,D gene,clone size,CDR3 protein,CDR3 DNA
TRBJ1-2,TRBV7-2,NA,NA,CASSFRPGPGTGYTF,TGTGCCAGCAGCTTTAGGCCGGGACCCGGGACTGGCTACACCTTC
TRBJ1-6,TRBV25-1,NA,once,CASSEGWGASTPLHF,TGTGCCAGCAGTGAAGGATGGGGGGCGAGTACACCCCTCCACTTT
TRBJ1-2,TRBV6-5,NA,few,CASKPGRNYGYTF,TGTGCCAGCAAACCGGGACGGAACTATGGCTACACCTTC
TRBJ1-2,TRBV9,NA,NA,CASSVAGRAHGYTF,TGTGCCAGCAGCGTGGCCGGCCGGGCCCATGGCTACACCTTC
TRBJ1-5,TRBV7-2,NA,NA,CASSFSGSNQPQHF,TGTGCCAGCAGCTTTTCAGGGTCCAATCAGCCCCAGCATTTT
TRBJ1-2,TRBV30,TRBD1,NA,CAWNGPGQGTGYTF,TGTGCCTGGAACGGGCCGGGACAGGGGACCGGCTACACCTTC
TRBJ1-5,TRBV28,TRBD1,NA,CASSLTGGNQPQHF,TGTGCCAGCAGTCTGACAGGGGGCAATCAGCCCCAGCATTTT
TRBJ2-5,TRBV5-1,NA,few,CASSLSGFETQYF,TGCGCCAGCAGCTTGTCAGGGTTCGAGACCCAGTACTTC
TRBJ2-5,TRBV5-5,NA,NA,CASSLRGGETQYF,TGTGCCAGCAGCCTCAGGGGGGGAGAGACCCAGTACTTC
TRBJ2-7,TRBV2,NA,NA,CASSRGGRTYEQYF,TGTGCCAGCAGTAGAGGGGGTAGAACCTACGAGCAGTACTTC
TRBJ2-7,TRBV27,TRBD2,once,CASSLAGGIEQYF,TGTGCCAGCAGTTTAGCGGGAGGGATCGAGCAGTACTTC
TRBJ1-2,TRBV20-1,TRBD1,NA,CSAPDRVGYTF,TGCAGTGCCCCGGACAGGGTTGGCTACACCTTC
TRBJ1-1,TRBV11-2,TRBD1,NA,CASSYPGGVAFF,TGTGCCAGCAGCTACCCAGGGGGGGTAGCTTTCTTT
TRBJ2-1,TRBV28,TRBD2,NA,CASSLRLAGKNEQFF,TGTGCCAGCAGTTTAAGACTAGCGGGAAAAAATGAGCAGTTCTTC
TRBJ2-5,TRBV18,NA,NA,CASSPGLETQYF,TGTGCCAGCTCACCAGGGTTAGAGACCCAGTACTTC